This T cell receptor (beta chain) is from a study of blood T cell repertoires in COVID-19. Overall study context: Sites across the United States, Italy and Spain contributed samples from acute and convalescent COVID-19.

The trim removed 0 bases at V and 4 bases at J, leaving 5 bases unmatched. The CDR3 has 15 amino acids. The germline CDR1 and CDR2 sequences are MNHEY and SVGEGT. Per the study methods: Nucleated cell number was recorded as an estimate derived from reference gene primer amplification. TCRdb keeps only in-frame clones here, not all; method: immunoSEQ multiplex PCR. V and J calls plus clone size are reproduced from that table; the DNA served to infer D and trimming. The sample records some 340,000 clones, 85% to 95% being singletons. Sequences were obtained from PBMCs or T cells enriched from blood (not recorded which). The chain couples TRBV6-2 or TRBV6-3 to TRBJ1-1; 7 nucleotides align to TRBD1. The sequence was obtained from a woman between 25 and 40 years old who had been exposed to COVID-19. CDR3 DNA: TGTGCCAGCAGTTACTCGAAAGGGGGCGGCACTGAAGCTTTCTTT. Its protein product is CASSYSKGGGTEAFF.